The entry below gives a single T cell receptor beta chain sequence along with its context. What it recognizes is unknown. This sample was taken from a study of blood T cells in healthy people across ages. Overall study results and limits: Roughly linear age-related decline in beta diversity appeared, significant by age about 40. In these data, TCR beta diversity tracked strongly with naive T cell percentage.

The CDR3 runs 17 residues. Trimming pared 3 bases from V and 9 bases from J, leaving 25 bases between. CDR1 MNHEY and CDR2 SMNVEV come from the germline V gene (reference sequence). With a J-beta primer mix and a sample-barcoded 5' primer, a second PCR ran about 6 to 11 cycles. TCRdb fed the 5' RACE reads into MiXCR, producing one record per CDR3 protein. The sample lists around 1,700,000 distinct CDR3 sequences, roughly 27% occurring once. This clonotype was sampled from a woman in her 30s in good health. The chain couples TRBV27 to TRBJ2-3; weak D call: TRBD1 (5 bases). Specimen: blood. The CDR3 region has the DNA TGTGCCAGCAGTTTTAGAAGGGGCAGCACTTATGAGACGACGCAGTATTTT. It specifies CASSFRRGSTYETTQYF.